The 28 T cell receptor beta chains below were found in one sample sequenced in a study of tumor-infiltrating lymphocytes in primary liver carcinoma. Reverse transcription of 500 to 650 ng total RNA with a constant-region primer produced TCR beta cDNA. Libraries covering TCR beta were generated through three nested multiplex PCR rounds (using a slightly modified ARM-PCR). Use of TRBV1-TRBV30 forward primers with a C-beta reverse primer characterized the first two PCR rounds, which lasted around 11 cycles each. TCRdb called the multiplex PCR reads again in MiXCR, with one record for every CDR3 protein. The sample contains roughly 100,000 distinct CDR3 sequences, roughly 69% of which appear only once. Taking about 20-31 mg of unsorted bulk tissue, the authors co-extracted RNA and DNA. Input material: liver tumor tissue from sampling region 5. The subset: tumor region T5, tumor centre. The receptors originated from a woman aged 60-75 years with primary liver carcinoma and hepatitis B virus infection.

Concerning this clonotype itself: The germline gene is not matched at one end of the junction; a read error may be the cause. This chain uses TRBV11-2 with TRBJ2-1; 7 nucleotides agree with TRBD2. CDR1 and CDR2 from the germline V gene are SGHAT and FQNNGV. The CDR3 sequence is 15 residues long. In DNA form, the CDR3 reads TGTGCCAGCAGCTTAGAGACTAGCTGGAACAGTGAGCAACTCTTC. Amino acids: CASSLETSWNSEQLF.

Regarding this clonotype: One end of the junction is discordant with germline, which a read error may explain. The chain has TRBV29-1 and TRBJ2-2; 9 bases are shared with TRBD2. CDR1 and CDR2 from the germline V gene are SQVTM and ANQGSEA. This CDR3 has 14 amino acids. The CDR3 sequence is CCVGGTSWTGELFF. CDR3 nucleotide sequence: TGCTGCGTTGGAGGGACTAGCTGGACCGGGGAGCTGTTTTTC.

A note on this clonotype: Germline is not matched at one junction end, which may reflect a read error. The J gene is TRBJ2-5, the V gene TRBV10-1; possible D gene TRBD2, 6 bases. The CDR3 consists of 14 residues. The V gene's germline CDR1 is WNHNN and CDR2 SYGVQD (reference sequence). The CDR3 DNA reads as TGCGCCTGCAGTGAGGATACTAGCTTGGAGACCCAATACTTC. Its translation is CACSEDTSLETQYF.

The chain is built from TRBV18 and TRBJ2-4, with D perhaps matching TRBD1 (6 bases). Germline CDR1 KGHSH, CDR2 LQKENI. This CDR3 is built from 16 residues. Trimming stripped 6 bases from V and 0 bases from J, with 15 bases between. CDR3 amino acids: CASSPAGQLAKNIQYF. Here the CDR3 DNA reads TGTGCCAGCTCGCCGGCCGGACAGCTAGCCAAAAACATTCAGTACTTC. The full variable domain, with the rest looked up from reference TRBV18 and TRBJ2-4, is NAGVMQNPRHLVRRRGQEARLRCSPMKGHSHVYWYRQLPEEGLKFMVYLQKENIIDESGMPKERFSAEFPKEGPSILRIQQVVRGDSAAYFCASSPAGQLAKNIQYFGAGTRLSVL.

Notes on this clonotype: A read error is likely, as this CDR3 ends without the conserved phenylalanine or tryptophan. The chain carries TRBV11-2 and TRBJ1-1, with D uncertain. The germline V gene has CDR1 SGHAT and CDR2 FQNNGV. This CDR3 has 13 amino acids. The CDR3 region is CAGSFHGGTEAFL. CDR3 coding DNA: TGCGCCGGCAGCTTTCATGGTGGGACTGAAGCTTTCCTT.

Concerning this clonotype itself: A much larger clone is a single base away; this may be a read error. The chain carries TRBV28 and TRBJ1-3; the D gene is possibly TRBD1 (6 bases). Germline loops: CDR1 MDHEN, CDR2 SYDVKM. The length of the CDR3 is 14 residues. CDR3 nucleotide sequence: TGTACCAGCAGCTCCAGGGGATCTGGAAACACCATATATTTT. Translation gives CTSSSRGSGNTIYF.

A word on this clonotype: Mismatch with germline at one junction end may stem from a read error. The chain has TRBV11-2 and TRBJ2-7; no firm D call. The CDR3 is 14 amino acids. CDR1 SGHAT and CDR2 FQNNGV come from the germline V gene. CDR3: CANSSPQLSAEHYF. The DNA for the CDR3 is TGTGCCAACAGCTCCCCTCAGCTTTCCGCCGAGCACTACTTC. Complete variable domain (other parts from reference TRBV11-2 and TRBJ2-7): EAGVAQSPRYKIIEKRQSVAFWCNPISGHATLYWYQQILGQGPKLLIQFQNNGVVDDSQLPKDRFSAERLKGVDSTLKIQPAKLEDSAVYLCANSSPQLSAEHYFGPGTRLTVT.

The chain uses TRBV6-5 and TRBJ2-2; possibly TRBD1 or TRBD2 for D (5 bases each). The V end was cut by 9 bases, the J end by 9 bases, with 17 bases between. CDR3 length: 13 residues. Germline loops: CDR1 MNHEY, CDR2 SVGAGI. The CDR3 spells CASRAGTTRELFF. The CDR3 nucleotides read TGTGCCAGTAGAGCAGGGACGACCCGGGAGCTGTTTTTT.

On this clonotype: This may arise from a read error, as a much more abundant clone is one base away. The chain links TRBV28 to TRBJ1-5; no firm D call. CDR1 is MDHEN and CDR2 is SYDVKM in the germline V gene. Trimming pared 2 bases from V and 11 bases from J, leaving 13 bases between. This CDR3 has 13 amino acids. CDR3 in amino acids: CASSLPGPKSQHF. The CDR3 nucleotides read TGTGCCAGCAGTTTACCAGGTCCTAAGTCCCAGCATTTT. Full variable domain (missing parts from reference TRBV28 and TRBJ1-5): DVKVTQSSRYLVKRTGEKVFLECVQDMDHENMFWYRQDPGLGLRLIYFSYDVKMKEKGDIPEGYSVSREKKERFSLILESASTNQTSMYLCASSLPGPKSQHFGDGTRLSIL.

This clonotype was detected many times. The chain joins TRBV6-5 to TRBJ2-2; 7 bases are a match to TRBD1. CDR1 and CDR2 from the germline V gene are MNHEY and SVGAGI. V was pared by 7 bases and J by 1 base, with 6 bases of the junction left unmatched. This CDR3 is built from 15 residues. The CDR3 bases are TGTGCCAGCACCCCGACAGGGAGGAACACCGGGGAGCTGTTTTTT. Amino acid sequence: CASTPTGRNTGELFF.

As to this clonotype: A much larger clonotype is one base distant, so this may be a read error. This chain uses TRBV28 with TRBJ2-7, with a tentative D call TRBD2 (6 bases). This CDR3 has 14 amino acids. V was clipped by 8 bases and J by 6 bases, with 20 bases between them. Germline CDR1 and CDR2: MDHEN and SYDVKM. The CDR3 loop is CASGPAGRQVEQYF. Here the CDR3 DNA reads TGTGCCAGCGGCCCGGCGGGGCGCCAAGTCGAGCAGTACTTC.

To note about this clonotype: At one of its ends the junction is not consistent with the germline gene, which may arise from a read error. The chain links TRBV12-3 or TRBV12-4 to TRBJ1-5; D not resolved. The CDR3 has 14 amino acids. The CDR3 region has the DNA TGTGCCAACAGTTTAGCAGTGGTTAATCAGCCCCAGCATTTC. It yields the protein CANSLAVVNQPQHF.

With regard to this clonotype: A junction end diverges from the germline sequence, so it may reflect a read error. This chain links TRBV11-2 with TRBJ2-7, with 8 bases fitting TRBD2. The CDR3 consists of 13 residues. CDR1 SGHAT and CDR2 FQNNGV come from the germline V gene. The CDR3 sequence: CASSVQGLGKQYF. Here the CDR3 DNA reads TGTGCTAGCAGCGTACAGGGACTAGGGAAGCAGTACTTC.

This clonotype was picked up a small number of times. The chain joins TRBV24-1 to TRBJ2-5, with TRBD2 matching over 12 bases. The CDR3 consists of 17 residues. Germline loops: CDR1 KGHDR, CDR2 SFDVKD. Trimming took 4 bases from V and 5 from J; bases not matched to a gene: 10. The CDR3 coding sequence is TGTGCCACCAGTGACGCTACTAGCGGGAGGTCAGGGGAGACCCAGTACTTC. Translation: CATSDATSGRSGETQYF.

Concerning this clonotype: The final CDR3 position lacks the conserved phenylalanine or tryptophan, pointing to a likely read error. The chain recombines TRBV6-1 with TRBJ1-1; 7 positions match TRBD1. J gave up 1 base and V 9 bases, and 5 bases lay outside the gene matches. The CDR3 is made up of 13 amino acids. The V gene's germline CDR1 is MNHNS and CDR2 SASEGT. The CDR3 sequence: CASSYRGNTEAFL. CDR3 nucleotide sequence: TGTGCCAGTAGTTACAGGGGGAACACTGAAGCTTTCTTA.

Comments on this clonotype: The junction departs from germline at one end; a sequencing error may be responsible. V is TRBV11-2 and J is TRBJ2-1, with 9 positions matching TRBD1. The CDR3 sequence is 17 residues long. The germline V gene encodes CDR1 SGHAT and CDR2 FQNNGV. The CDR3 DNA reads TGTGACAGCAGCTTAACCCACGGACAGGGGTACATGGGTGAGCAGTTTTTC. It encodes CDSSLTHGQGYMGEQFF.

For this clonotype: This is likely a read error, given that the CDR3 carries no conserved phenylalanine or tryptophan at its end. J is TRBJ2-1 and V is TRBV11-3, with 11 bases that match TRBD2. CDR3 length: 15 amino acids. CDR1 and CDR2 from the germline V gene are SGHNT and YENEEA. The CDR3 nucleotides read TGTGTCAGCAGCTTACTAGCGGGGGAATACAATGAGCAGTTCTCC. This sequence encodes CVSSLLAGEYNEQFS.

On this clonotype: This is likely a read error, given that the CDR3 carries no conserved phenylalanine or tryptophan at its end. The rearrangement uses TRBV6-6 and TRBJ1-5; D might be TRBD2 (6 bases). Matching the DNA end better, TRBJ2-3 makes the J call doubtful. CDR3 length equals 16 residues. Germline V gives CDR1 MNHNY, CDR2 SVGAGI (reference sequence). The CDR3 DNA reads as TGTGCCAGCAGTTACTCCACCGGGGGAGGTTTTCAGCCCCAGTATCCT. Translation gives CASSYSTGGGFQPQYP.

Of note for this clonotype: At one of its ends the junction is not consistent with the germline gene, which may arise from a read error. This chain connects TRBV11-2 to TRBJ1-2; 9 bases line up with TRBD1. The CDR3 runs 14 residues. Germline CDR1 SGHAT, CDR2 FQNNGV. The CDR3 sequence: CTSNTGGIIYGYTF. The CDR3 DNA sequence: TGTACCAGTAACACAGGGGGCATAATCTATGGCTACACCTTC.

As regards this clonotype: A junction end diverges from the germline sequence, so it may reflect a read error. This chain's CDR3 is CASSSSDRLYEQYF. CDR3 sequence (DNA): TGTGCCAGCAGTTCATCAGACAGATTATACGAACAGTACTTC. V and J are TRBV6-5 and TRBJ2-7, with a weak D call TRBD1 (5 bases). Looked up from germline, CDR1 is MNHEY and CDR2 is SVGAGI. The CDR3 is 14 amino acids.

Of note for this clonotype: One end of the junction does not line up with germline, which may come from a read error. The CDR3 nucleotides read TGTGCCGGCAGCATTAGGACTAGCCGGGACAATGAGCAGTTCTTC. Translated, it gives CAGSIRTSRDNEQFF. The chain links TRBV12-3 or TRBV12-4 to TRBJ2-1; 8 bases are a match to TRBD2. The CDR3 is made up of 15 amino acids.

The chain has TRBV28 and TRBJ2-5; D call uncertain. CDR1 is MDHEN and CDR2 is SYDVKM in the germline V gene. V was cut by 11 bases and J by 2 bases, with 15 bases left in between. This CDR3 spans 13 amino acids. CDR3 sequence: CAYSPGSQETQYF. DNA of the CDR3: TGTGCCTATAGTCCTGGGTCTCAAGAGACCCAGTACTTC.

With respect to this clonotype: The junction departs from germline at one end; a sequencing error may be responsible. CDR3 amino acids: CSVGGHSSQGTGNTTYF. DNA for the CDR3: TGCAGCGTTGGGGGCCATTCGAGTCAGGGGACTGGAAACACCACATATTTT. V and J are TRBV29-1 and TRBJ1-3, with D perhaps matching TRBD1 (6 bases). CDR1 and CDR2 (germline): SQVTM, ANQGSEA. The CDR3 is 17 amino acids.

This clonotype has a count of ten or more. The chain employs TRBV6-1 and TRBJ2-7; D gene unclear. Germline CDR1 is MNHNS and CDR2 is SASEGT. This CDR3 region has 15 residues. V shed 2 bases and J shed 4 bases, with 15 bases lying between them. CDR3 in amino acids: CASSEPQLLKYEQYF. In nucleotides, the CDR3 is TGTGCCAGCAGTGAACCCCAACTACTGAAGTACGAGCAGTACTTC.

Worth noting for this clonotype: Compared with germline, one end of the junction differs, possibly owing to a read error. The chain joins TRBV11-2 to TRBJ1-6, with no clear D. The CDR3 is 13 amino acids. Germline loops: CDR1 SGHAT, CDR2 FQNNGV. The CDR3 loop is CPSSLPFGSPLNF. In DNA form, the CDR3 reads TGTCCCAGCAGCCTCCCTTTTGGTTCACCCCTCAACTTT.

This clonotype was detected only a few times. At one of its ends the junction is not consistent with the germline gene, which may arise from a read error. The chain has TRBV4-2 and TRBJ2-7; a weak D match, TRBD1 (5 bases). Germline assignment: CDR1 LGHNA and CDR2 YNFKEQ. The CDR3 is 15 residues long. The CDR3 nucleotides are TGTGCAAGCAGCCAAGAAACACAGGAAACCTACAAGCAGTACTTC. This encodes CASSQETQETYKQYF.

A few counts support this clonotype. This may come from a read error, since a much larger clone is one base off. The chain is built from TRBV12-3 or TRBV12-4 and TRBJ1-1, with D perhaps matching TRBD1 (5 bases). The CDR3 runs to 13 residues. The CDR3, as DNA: TGTGTCAGCAATTCGGGGCCGAACACTGAAGCTTTCTTT. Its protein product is CVSNSGPNTEAFF.

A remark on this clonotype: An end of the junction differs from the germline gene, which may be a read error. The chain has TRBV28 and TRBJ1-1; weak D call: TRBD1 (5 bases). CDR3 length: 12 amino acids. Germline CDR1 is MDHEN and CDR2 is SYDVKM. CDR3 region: CSSSSTTLQVFF. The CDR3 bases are TGTAGCAGCAGTTCCACCACCCTACAGGTTTTCTTC.